This T cell receptor beta chain was profiled in a study of blood T cell repertoires in COVID-19. At the level of the study: Both acute and convalescent COVID-19 samples were obtained from the United States, Italy and Spain.

This clone is a singleton in its sample. The CDR3 is 13 amino acids. Trimming pared 4 bases from V and 5 bases from J, leaving 9 bases between. Germline-derived CDR1 and CDR2 are SGHTA and FQGTGA. Original processing methods: Estimation of nucleated cell counts was performed using reference gene primer amplification. Data came from immunoSEQ multiplex PCR; TCRdb stores just in-frame clones and leaves some out. V, J and clone size reflect that table, while D and trimming were determined from the DNA. Of just under 250,000 clones detected, roughly 90% appear once; the ten largest clones hold more than 3.5%. Grouping used clinical history reported by participants in a survey and questionnaire.

The origin of this receptor is a woman in her thirties who had recovered from COVID-19. The source material was PBMCs or T cells enriched from blood (not recorded which). The chain has TRBV7-3 and TRBJ2-1; D not certain. This chain's CDR3 is CASSSPPDNEQFF. CDR3 sequence (DNA): TGTGCCAGCAGCTCACCTCCGGACAATGAGCAGTTCTTC.